The next 12 T cell receptor beta chains were all read from a single sample in a study of regulatory T cells in long-lasting Graves disease. Time point given: newly diagnosed GD, antithyroid drugs for less than 3 months. RNA extracted from PBMCs served as the sequencing template. TCR beta libraries were built with iRepertoire HTBI primers and Arm-PCR of CDR3 regions. TCRdb passed the multiplex PCR reads through MiXCR, listing each CDR3 protein once. The table lists about 540,000 distinct CDR3 sequences, less than 15% of them singletons. These data also formed part of another study, on T cells in Graves' hyperthyroidism and ophthalmopathy.

The sequencing used peripheral blood mononuclear cells (PBMCs), collected at new diagnosis, from a patient treated with antithyroid drugs. The receptors originated from a young man with Graves disease.

This chain's CDR3 is CASSLAWSGTQYF. DNA for the CDR3: TGTGCCAGCAGCTTAGCCTGGTCCGGGACCCAGTACTTC. This chain joins TRBV11-2 and TRBJ2-5; D remains ambiguous. Germline lookup yields CDR1 SGHAT and CDR2 FQNNGV. This CDR3 spans 13 amino acids. V was clipped by 1 base and J by 7 bases, with 10 bases between them.

This clonotype was detected ten times or more. The chain carries TRBV6-1 and TRBJ2-7; no definite D call. V was cut by 8 bases and J by 6 bases, with 14 bases left in between. CDR3 length: 12 amino acids. From germline, CDR1 is MNHNS and CDR2 SASEGT. CDR3 sequence reads: CASEETVGEQYF. DNA for the CDR3: TGTGCCAGCGAGGAGACGGTGGGCGAGCAGTACTTC.

The rearrangement joins TRBV20-1 to TRBJ2-7; D possibly corresponds to TRBD1 (7 bases). Germline V gene data show CDR1 as DFQATT and CDR2 as SNEGSKA (reference sequence). The ends were cut back, 3 bases at V and 0 bases at J, with 18 bases in the middle. The CDR3 has 16 amino acids. DNA for the CDR3: TGCAGTGCTAGCCCTGCTCTGCGGGACAGCTCCTACGAGCAGTACTTC. Translation gives CSASPALRDSSYEQYF.

Regarding this clonotype: This may arise from a read error, as a much more abundant clone is one base away. V gene TRBV7-9 combines with J gene TRBJ2-7; 7 nucleotides agree with TRBD2. Trimming removed 8 bases from V and 5 bases from J; junction bases left unmatched: 12. CDR1 and CDR2 from the germline V gene are SEHNR and FQNEAQ (reference sequence). CDR3 length equals 14 residues. CDR3 loop: CASAIGGTRNEQYF. DNA for the CDR3: TGTGCCAGCGCCATCGGGGGGACGCGTAACGAGCAGTACTTC.

This clonotype has more than one count but fewer than ten. At one end, the junction sequence differs from germline, possibly due to a read error. The chain combines TRBV5-1 with TRBJ2-3, with 7 bases that match TRBD1. Germline V CDR1 and CDR2: SGHRS, YFSETQ. The CDR3 has 15 amino acids. CDR3 region: CASSLEYTGVTEVFF. In DNA form, the CDR3 reads TGCGCCAGCAGCTTGGAATACACAGGGGTCACTGAAGTTTTCTTT.

A note on this clonotype: This may arise from a read error, as a much more abundant clone is one base away. The V and J genes are TRBV2 and TRBJ1-5, with 7 bases aligning to TRBD1. Germline CDR1 SNHLY, CDR2 FYNNEI. Germline trimming cut 6 bases from V and 3 bases from J; bases unmatched to any gene: 8. This CDR3 spans 15 amino acids. As DNA, the CDR3 is TGTGCCAGCAGAGCGGAGGGGACAGCCAATCAGCCCCAGCATTTT. Protein: CASRAEGTANQPQHF.

The rearrangement links TRBV5-1 to TRBJ1-3; D not certain. CDR1 is SGHRS, CDR2 YFSETQ, per germline. Between the trimmed V and J ends, which lost 0 bases and 4 bases, there was a span of 8 bases. This CDR3 contains 14 residues. The CDR3 sequence is CASSLAELGNTIYF. Written as DNA, the CDR3 is TGCGCCAGCAGCTTGGCCGAACTCGGAAACACCATATATTTT.

This clonotype was recorded a few times. The chain is built from TRBV4-1 and TRBJ2-7; 7 bases line up with TRBD2. CDR1 and CDR2 from the germline V gene are MGHRA and YSYEKL. This CDR3 spans 15 amino acids. The junction had 4 bases not matched to a gene; V was cut back by 1 base and J by 1 base. The CDR3, as DNA: TGCGCCAGCAGCCAAGCTCTAGCGGTGTCCTACGAGCAGTACTTC. Encoded protein: CASSQALAVSYEQYF.

This clonotype came up a few times. This chain joins TRBV20-1 and TRBJ2-3, with 10 positions matching TRBD1. Trimming at V came to 0 bases and at J to 4 bases, leaving 7 bases not matched to a gene. Germline V gene sequence: CDR1 DFQATT, CDR2 SNEGSKA (reference sequence). The CDR3 spans 16 residues. The CDR3 coding sequence is TGCAGTGCTAGAGATATAAGGGACAGGGGACCAGATACGCAGTATTTT. Protein product: CSARDIRDRGPDTQYF.

At least ten counts were recorded for this clonotype. The J gene is TRBJ2-5, the V gene TRBV18; a weak D match, TRBD1 (5 bases). The CDR3 totals 15 residues. Germline loops: CDR1 KGHSH, CDR2 LQKENI. With 1 base removed from V and 5 bases from J, the gap between germline ends came to 14 bases. CDR3 protein: CASSPQGPGGETQYF. The CDR3 region has the DNA TGTGCCAGCTCACCACAGGGGCCCGGTGGGGAGACCCAGTACTTC.

This clonotype was observed at least ten times. The rearrangement joins TRBV10-3 to TRBJ2-7, with 7 positions matching TRBD2. CDR3 length: 16 amino acids. With 5 bases clipped from V and 3 bases from J, the junction kept 13 bases outside the gene matches. CDR1 is ENHRY and CDR2 is SYGVKD in the germline V gene. The CDR3 nucleotides read TGTGCCATCAGTCCCCAGCTCACTAGCGCAAACTACGAGCAGTACTTC. Amino acid sequence: CAISPQLTSANYEQYF.

This clonotype showed up many times. This chain uses TRBV9 with TRBJ2-7; D uncertain. Germline V gives CDR1 SGDLS, CDR2 YYNGEE. The CDR3 is 12 residues long. The V end was cut by 3 bases, the J end by 7 bases, with 11 bases between. The CDR3 sequence: CASSATGFEQYF. The CDR3 DNA is TGTGCCAGCAGCGCTACCGGATTTGAGCAGTACTTC. Based on the CDR3 plus reference TRBV9 and TRBJ2-7, the full variable domain is DSGVTQTPKHLITATGQRVTLRCSPRSGDLSVYWYQQSLDQGLQFLIQYYNGEERAKGNILERFSAQQFPDLHSELNLSSLELGDSALYFCASSATGFEQYFGPGTRLTVT.